One sample yielded the 13 T cell receptor beta chains listed below, sequenced in a study of blood T cells in healthy people across ages. Then a second PCR, running about 7 to 11 cycles, was carried out with a sample-barcoded 5' primer and a J-beta primer mix. TCRdb re-called the 5' RACE reads through MiXCR, storing one row per CDR3 protein. The table has 1.5 million or so distinct CDR3 sequences, around 39% seen once. Sequencing was carried out using blood. The origin of the receptors is a woman aged 18-29 years in good health.

The V and J genes are TRBV20-1 and TRBJ2-3, with TRBD2 identical over 12 bases. After removal of 2 bases from V and 5 bases from J, the junction contained 2 bases not matched to a gene. The CDR3 consists of 14 residues. Looked up from germline, CDR1 is DFQATT and CDR2 is SNEGSKA (reference sequence). CDR3 sequence: CSARLAGGKDTQYF. CDR3 DNA sequence: TGCAGTGCTAGACTAGCGGGGGGGAAAGATACGCAGTATTTT.

The CDR3: CASSGGGRQPQHF. CDR3 in DNA: TGTGCCAGCAGTGGAGGCGGGAGACAGCCCCAGCATTTT. This chain connects TRBV2 to TRBJ1-5; no reliable D call. In germline, CDR1 is SNHLY, CDR2 FYNNEI. The CDR3 covers 13 residues. V was pared by 4 bases and J by 7 bases, with 11 bases between.

This chain links TRBV28 with TRBJ2-3, with a weak D call TRBD2 (7 bases). Between the trimmed V and J ends, which lost 7 bases and 3 bases, there was a span of 26 bases. In germline, CDR1 is MDHEN, CDR2 SYDVKM. The CDR3 sequence is 18 residues long. The CDR3 loop reads CASTEYGWGGSPTDTQYF. CDR3 nucleotides: TGTGCCAGCACCGAATATGGGTGGGGGGGCAGCCCAACAGATACGCAGTATTTT.

The chain links TRBV27 to TRBJ1-2; D may be TRBD1 (5 bases). The CDR3 spans 15 residues. Trimming stripped 3 bases from V and 2 bases from J, with 13 bases between. Germline loops: CDR1 MNHEY, CDR2 SMNVEV (reference sequence). The CDR3 DNA reads TGTGCCAGCAGTTTGCGAGGGGTCGTGAACTATGGCTACACCTTC. This translates into CASSLRGVVNYGYTF.

The chain's CDR3 is CASSQGTPSQETQYF. The CDR3 DNA reads TGTGCCAGCAGCCAAGGGACGCCGAGCCAAGAGACCCAGTACTTC. The chain couples TRBV4-2 to TRBJ2-5; D gene ambiguous. The CDR3 is made up of 15 amino acids. V lost 1 base and J lost 1, with 10 bases in between. Looked up from germline, CDR1 is LGHNA and CDR2 is YNFKEQ.

In its sample, this clonotype was seen a few times. This chain connects TRBV21-1 to TRBJ1-4. TRBV21-1 is shown as a pseudogene. The CDR3 covers 13 residues. In nucleotides, the CDR3 is TGTGCCAGCAGCACAGAACCTAATGAAAAACTGTTTTTT. Amino acid sequence: CASSTEPNEKLFF.

V is TRBV10-3 and J is TRBJ2-1; perhaps TRBD2 as D (6 bases). The better agreement between TRBJ2-7 and the DNA end casts doubt on the J call. The CDR3 spans 13 residues. Germline loops: CDR1 ENHRY, CDR2 SYGVKD. CDR3 region: CAVRGSSYNEQYF. The CDR3 DNA follows: TGTGCCGTCCGGGGGAGCTCCTACAATGAGCAGTACTTC.

The chain joins TRBV5-1 to TRBJ2-5; D unresolved. The germline V gene encodes CDR1 SGHRS and CDR2 YFSETQ. V was pared by 2 bases and J by 3 bases, with 8 bases between. The CDR3 has 13 amino acids. DNA of the CDR3: TGCGCCAGCAGCTTTGACTCTGAAGAGACCCAGTACTTC. Protein: CASSFDSEETQYF.

The chain employs TRBV5-1 and TRBJ2-7; D could derive from TRBD1 or TRBD2 (5 bases each). Trimming pared 7 bases from V and 1 base from J, leaving 18 bases between. Germline-derived CDR1 and CDR2 are SGHRS and YFSETQ. The CDR3 loop spans 15 amino acids. CDR3 nucleotides: TGCGCCAGCGGCCTAGGTGGGACGGTGTCCTACGAGCAGTACTTC. It specifies CASGLGGTVSYEQYF.

This clonotype was detected a few times. The chain has TRBV3-1 and TRBJ2-4; 8 bases fit TRBD2. The end of the DNA fits TRBJ2-5 better, so the J call may be wrong. The CDR3 has 15 residues. The V gene's germline CDR1 is LGHDT and CDR2 YNNKEL (reference sequence). In DNA, the CDR3 is TGTGCCAGCAGCCTCGGGAGGGCCTCCATGGAGACCCAGTACTTC. It specifies CASSLGRASMETQYF.

In this sample, this clonotype turned up a few times. The chain carries TRBV20-1 and TRBJ2-1, with TRBD2 identical over 7 bases. Trimming took 7 bases from V and 6 from J; bases not matched to a gene: 6. CDR1 is DFQATT and CDR2 is SNEGSKA in the germline V gene (reference sequence). The CDR3 is 12 residues long. The DNA for the CDR3 is TGCAGTGGGGCTAGCGGCGGCAATGAGCAGTTCTTC. Protein product: CSGASGGNEQFF.

The chain has TRBV20-1 and TRBJ1-6; possible D gene TRBD1, 6 bases. Germline V gene data show CDR1 as DFQATT and CDR2 as SNEGSKA (reference sequence). The CDR3 covers 15 residues. Trimming removed 0 bases at V and 7 bases at J, with 13 bases between. The CDR3 DNA sequence: TGCAGTGCTAGAGAACTGAGGGGACAAAATTCACCCCTCCACTTT. Translation gives CSARELRGQNSPLHF.

This clonotype was seen more than once but under ten times. This chain connects TRBV29-1 to TRBJ2-1, with D possibly being TRBD2 (8 bases). V was trimmed by 7 bases and J by 7 bases, leaving 17 bases between them. The germline V gene has CDR1 SQVTM and CDR2 ANQGSEA. There are 13 residues in the CDR3. The CDR3 bases are TGCAGCGCGGGAGGGCAGGGGGTTAATGAGCAGTTCTTC. This gives the protein CSAGGQGVNEQFF.